What follows are 21 T cell receptor beta chains derived from one specimen sequenced in a study of human T cells and chemical hapten exposure. A single record per CDR3 protein comes from TCRdb applying MiXCR to the RACE reads. The sample contains about 190,000 distinct CDR3 sequences, under 25% of which appear only once. Regarding time point: patch test 3, about 24 weeks after DPC sensitization. Treatment reported: therapeutic diphenylcyclopropenone sensitization with weekly scalp DPC. This material consisted of whole blood, taken in connection with sensitization to the hapten diphenylcyclopropenone (DPC). All receptors come from a woman between 35 and 50 years old with alopecia areata. Some clones in this sample may be carry-over from other donors' samples.

This clonotype occurred once. CDR3 bases: TGTGCCAGCAGCTACACTCCACGGGATACGCAGTATTTT. Translation gives CASSYTPRDTQYF. The chain links TRBV7-3 to TRBJ2-3; D remains unclear. The CDR3 length is 13 residues. The ends were cut back, 4 bases at V and 6 bases at J, with 11 bases in the middle. Germline values: CDR1 SGHTA, CDR2 FQGTGA.

This clonotype was seen more than once but under ten times. J is TRBJ1-1 and V is TRBV5-1; 8 positions agree with TRBD1. With 4 bases clipped from V and 4 bases from J, the junction kept 12 bases outside the gene matches. Per germline, CDR1 SGHRS and CDR2 YFSETQ. This CDR3 region has 16 residues. CDR3 sequence reads: CASSPHGQGGGTEAFF. CDR3 in DNA: TGCGCCAGCAGCCCCCACGGACAGGGCGGGGGCACTGAAGCTTTCTTT.

The gene calls are TRBV7-3 and TRBJ2-3; 8 nucleotides match TRBD1. CDR3 length equals 14 residues. Germline trimming cut 5 bases from V and 4 bases from J; bases unmatched to any gene: 5. Germline loops: CDR1 SGHTA, CDR2 FQGTGA. CDR3 sequence (DNA): TGTGCCAGCAGCACGGGACAGGAGCCAGATACGCAGTATTTT. Translation gives CASSTGQEPDTQYF.

This clonotype was counted only a few times. The gene calls are TRBV6-5 and TRBJ2-1; the D is unclear. V lost 0 bases and J lost 5, with 11 bases in between. CDR1 is MNHEY, CDR2 SVGAGI, per germline. There are 15 residues in the CDR3. CDR3 sequence (DNA): TGTGCCAGCAGTTACTCGAGTTGGCCAGACAATGAGCAGTTCTTC. It specifies CASSYSSWPDNEQFF.

This clonotype was observed once. This chain connects TRBV28 to TRBJ2-1; 8 bases are a match to TRBD1. With V trimmed by 6 bases and J by 4 bases, 8 bases remained unmatched. CDR1 and CDR2 (germline): MDHEN, SYDVKM. CDR3 length equals 15 residues. Here the CDR3 DNA reads TGTGCCAGCAGCCCAGGGGACAGGAAATACAATGAGCAGTTCTTC. Amino acid sequence: CASSPGDRKYNEQFF.

This clonotype was counted between two and nine times. The chain links TRBV29-1 to TRBJ2-5, with 7 bases lining up with TRBD1. This CDR3 is 13 amino acids long. Trimming at V came to 5 bases and at J to 4 bases, leaving 7 bases not matched to a gene. The germline V gene encodes CDR1 SQVTM and CDR2 ANQGSEA. CDR3 region: CSVRQGIGETQYF. In DNA form, the CDR3 reads TGCAGCGTTCGACAGGGAATCGGAGAGACCCAGTACTTC.

In its sample, this clonotype was seen a few times. The chain is built from TRBV24-1 and TRBJ2-3; 9 nucleotides match TRBD1. The germline V gene has CDR1 KGHDR and CDR2 SFDVKD. With 5 bases clipped from V and 3 bases from J, the junction kept 5 bases outside the gene matches. This CDR3 has 15 amino acids. The CDR3 DNA follows: TGTGCCACCAGTGTGGGGACAGGGAGGACAGATACGCAGTATTTT. This sequence encodes CATSVGTGRTDTQYF.

This chain connects TRBV5-1 to TRBJ2-1; D not certain. Germline assignment: CDR1 SGHRS and CDR2 YFSETQ. The CDR3 totals 12 residues. The V and J ends lost 4 bases and 6 bases respectively, with 8 bases between them. DNA for the CDR3: TGCGCCAGCAGCCCTACGGCCAATGAGCAGTTCTTC. Its protein is CASSPTANEQFF.

This clonotype was counted between two and nine times. This chain links TRBV5-1 with TRBJ1-1, with unresolved D. V lost 4 bases and J lost 8, with 18 bases in between. Germline CDR1 reads SGHRS; CDR2 reads YFSETQ. The CDR3 contains 14 residues. CDR3 protein: CASSRQWTPEEAFF. The CDR3, as DNA: TGCGCCAGCAGCAGGCAATGGACCCCCGAAGAAGCTTTCTTT. The full variable domain, rest sourced from reference TRBV5-1 and TRBJ1-1, is KAGVTQTPRYLIKTRGQQVTLSCSPISGHRSVSWYQQTPGQGLQFLFEYFSETQRNKGNFPGRFSGRQFSNSRSEMNVSTLELGDSALYLCASSRQWTPEEAFFGQGTRLTVV.

The chain has TRBV7-2 and TRBJ1-5, with D possibly matching TRBD1 (5 bases). Trimming took off 1 base at V and 3 bases at J, with 13 bases between the two ends. Germline CDR1 reads SGHTA; CDR2 reads FQGNSA. The CDR3 length is 16 residues. CDR3 region: CASSLVGGRTNQPQHF. The CDR3 bases are TGTGCCAGCAGCTTAGTGGGGGGACGGACCAATCAGCCCCAGCATTTT.

The chain couples TRBV28 to TRBJ1-4, with D perhaps TRBD1 (6 bases). The CDR3 loop spans 19 amino acids. V lost 5 bases and J 7 bases, leaving 29 bases between the germline ends. The germline V gene encodes CDR1 MDHEN and CDR2 SYDVKM. Written as DNA, the CDR3 is TGTGCCAGCAGTGGGGGAGGCGGGGGGCTGGGAGGGTTTGGTGAAAAACTGTTTTTT. Its translation: CASSGGGGGLGGFGEKLFF. Drawing the rest from reference TRBV28 and TRBJ1-4, the complete variable domain is DVKVTQSSRYLVKRTGEKVFLECVQDMDHENMFWYRQDPGLGLRLIYFSYDVKMKEKGDIPEGYSVSREKKERFSLILESASTNQTSMYLCASSGGGGGLGGFGEKLFFGSGTQLSVL.

This sequence joins TRBV20-1 and TRBJ2-1, with 11 nucleotides matching TRBD2. With V trimmed by 1 base and J by 4 bases, 9 bases remained unmatched. Germline loops: CDR1 DFQATT, CDR2 SNEGSKA (reference sequence). The length of the CDR3 is 17 residues. CDR3 in amino acids: CSARAVGLAGGYNEQFF. In nucleotides, the CDR3 is TGCAGTGCTAGAGCGGTGGGATTAGCGGGAGGGTACAATGAGCAGTTCTTC.

The gene calls are TRBV6-5 and TRBJ2-3, with D perhaps matching TRBD2 (6 bases). V was shortened by 10 bases and J by 2 bases, with 13 bases between the two germline ends. The CDR3 spans 13 residues. CDR1 MNHEY and CDR2 SVGAGI come from the germline V gene. CDR3 residues: CATRDSHTDTQYF. In DNA, the CDR3 is TGTGCCACCCGGGACTCGCACACAGATACGCAGTATTTT.

Ten or more counts support this clonotype. This chain connects TRBV24-1 to TRBJ2-2; no definite D call. Germline V gene sequence: CDR1 KGHDR, CDR2 SFDVKD. V lost 9 bases and J 1 base, leaving 11 bases between the germline ends. CDR3 length equals 14 residues. The chain's CDR3 is CATHRAQNTGELFF. The CDR3 DNA follows: TGTGCCACCCATCGGGCCCAGAACACCGGGGAGCTGTTTTTT.

The chain is built from TRBV4-2 and TRBJ1-3, with D perhaps matching TRBD1 (6 bases). Germline CDR1 is LGHNA and CDR2 is YNFKEQ. CDR3 length: 15 amino acids. The V end was cut by 1 base, the J end by 2 bases, with 9 bases between. CDR3 bases: TGTGCCAGCAGCCAAGTAAACAGGGCTGGAAACACCATATATTTT. It codes for CASSQVNRAGNTIYF.

The chain couples TRBV10-3 to TRBJ1-4, with a possible D match to TRBD1 (5 bases). CDR3 length: 15 residues. Germline CDR1 reads ENHRY; CDR2 reads SYGVKD. V lost 6 bases to trimming and J lost 4 bases, with 15 bases between them. The CDR3 region has the DNA TGTGCCATCAGCGACAACCAGGGACTTAATGAAAAACTGTTTTTT. The encoded protein is CAISDNQGLNEKLFF.

This clonotype was seen only a few times. This sequence joins TRBV4-2 and TRBJ2-7; TRBD2 might be the D (5 bases). This CDR3 has 15 residues. V was cut by 4 bases and J by 1 base, with 14 bases left in between. Looked up from germline, CDR1 is LGHNA and CDR2 is YNFKEQ. CDR3 sequence reads: CASSPDSPGSYEQYF. For the CDR3, the DNA is TGTGCCAGCAGCCCGGACTCGCCGGGGTCCTACGAGCAGTACTTC.

This clonotype was observed a few times. The chain employs TRBV7-2 and TRBJ2-7, with 13 bases that match TRBD2. With 5 bases clipped from V and 7 bases from J, the junction kept 5 bases outside the gene matches. Germline V gene sequence: CDR1 SGHTA, CDR2 FQGNSA. The CDR3 has 14 amino acids. The chain's CDR3 is CASSLGTSGIEQYF. The CDR3 DNA sequence: TGTGCCAGCAGCCTAGGGACTAGCGGGATAGAGCAGTACTTC.

The chain has TRBV12-3 or TRBV12-4 and TRBJ2-2, with 7 bases fitting TRBD1. V lost 3 bases, J lost 5 bases, and 3 bases stayed unmatched. There are 14 residues in the CDR3. In nucleotides, the CDR3 is TGTGCCAGCAGTTTCGAACAGGGGACCGGGGAGCTGTTTTTT. Its protein is CASSFEQGTGELFF.

There are a few counts of this clonotype. This chain's CDR3 is CSAREASGADTQYF. The DNA of the CDR3 is TGCAGTGCTAGAGAAGCGTCGGGCGCAGATACGCAGTATTTT. The chain employs TRBV20-1 and TRBJ2-3; D call uncertain. This CDR3 has 14 amino acids. Germline V gene data show CDR1 as DFQATT and CDR2 as SNEGSKA (reference sequence). V shed 0 bases and J shed 4 bases, with 11 bases lying between them.

This clonotype came up a few times. V gene TRBV4-3 combines with J gene TRBJ1-5, with no clear D. The germline V gene encodes CDR1 LGHNA and CDR2 YSLEER. The CDR3 runs to 16 residues. V was trimmed by 4 bases and J by 0 bases, leaving 13 bases between them. The CDR3 sequence is CASSLQTYPSNQPQHF. CDR3 coding DNA: TGCGCCAGCAGCCTCCAGACATACCCTAGCAATCAGCCCCAGCATTTT.